The text below deals with one T cell receptor beta chain. This record belongs to a study of shared clonotypes between healthy human individuals. The CDR3 has 14 amino acids. The germline V and J ends were trimmed by 5 bases and 2 bases, with 13 bases remaining between them. Germline values: CDR1 SGHTA, CDR2 FQGTGA. Once extracted for a subset, genomic DNA was divided evenly among several immunoSEQ plates. PCR replicates performed on unsorted PBMC used approximately 320 ng DNA, about 30,000 T cell genomes. The protocol was immunoSEQ multiplex PCR, while the TCRdb copy is restricted to in-frame clones and leaves out a portion. The sample consists of roughly 500,000 clones, 76% of them appearing once.

Sequencing was done on a sample of PBMCs. This sequence originates from a woman aged 40-49 years in good health. Some clones in this sample may be carry-over from other donors' samples. The chain has TRBV7-3 and TRBJ2-7; weak D call: TRBD2 (6 bases). CDR3 sequence: CASSVSGNTYEQYF. DNA of the CDR3: TGTGCCAGCAGCGTTAGCGGTAATACCTACGAGCAGTACTTC.